The 9 T cell receptor beta chains presented below share a single source sample, sequenced in a study of molecular identifiers for immune sequencing clone quantification. TCRdb called the PCR reads again in MiXCR, with one record for every CDR3 protein. In the table there are about 640,000 distinct CDR3 sequences, 15% to 20% of which are singletons. Material for sequencing was naive CD8+ T cells from blood, with Jurkat cell RNA spiked in. As for subset: FACS-sorted CD8+CD4-CCR7+CD45RA+ naive T cells. These receptors all come from a human donor in good health. Some libraries in this study had Jurkat cell RNA spiked in.

This clonotype was recorded at least ten times. The V call is TRBV6-6, the J call TRBJ2-7, with a weak D call TRBD1 (5 bases). This CDR3 contains 16 residues. V was clipped by 0 bases and J by 3 bases, with 15 bases between them. CDR1 is MNHNY and CDR2 is SVGAGI in the germline V gene (reference sequence). CDR3 coding DNA: TGTGCCAGCAGTTACTCGCCGACAGAAGGACGCTACGAGCAGTACTTC. This codes for CASSYSPTEGRYEQYF.

This clonotype was recorded many times. CDR3 sequence (DNA): TGTGCCAGCAGCTTGCTCAGCATGAACACTGAAGCTTTCTTT. Amino acids: CASSLLSMNTEAFF. The chain has TRBV5-5 and TRBJ1-1, with D unclear. The CDR3 has 14 residues. CDR1 is SGHKS and CDR2 is YYEKEE in the germline V gene (reference sequence). Trimming took 1 base from V and 0 from J, leaving 7 bases between them.

This clonotype turned up a few times. The chain employs TRBV11-2 and TRBJ1-1; D gene uncertain. V shed 7 bases and J shed 1 base, with 10 bases lying between them. Germline assignment: CDR1 SGHAT and CDR2 FQNNGV. This CDR3 is built from 13 residues. Here the CDR3 DNA reads TGTGCCAGCAAGGGCAGATCGAACACTGAAGCTTTCTTT. This gives the protein CASKGRSNTEAFF.

The chain joins TRBV4-1 to TRBJ2-7, with D possibly matching TRBD1 (7 bases). Between the trimmed V and J ends, which lost 3 bases and 4 bases, there was a span of 16 bases. Germline lookup yields CDR1 MGHRA and CDR2 YSYEKL. This CDR3 contains 15 residues. The CDR3 is CASSQAGQRGYEQYF. CDR3 DNA sequence: TGCGCCAGCAGCCAGGCGGGACAGAGAGGGTACGAGCAGTACTTC.

There are many counts of this clonotype. The rearrangement links TRBV19 to TRBJ2-7; TRBD1 agrees at 9 bases. The V gene end was trimmed by 5 bases and the J gene end by 2 bases; junction bases not matched to a gene: 7. CDR1 LNHDA and CDR2 SQIVND come from the germline V gene (reference sequence). There are 15 residues in the CDR3. The CDR3 DNA reads as TGTGCCAGTAGTTTCGGAGGGACAGGGACCTACGAGCAGTACTTC. This codes for CASSFGGTGTYEQYF.

In this sample, this clonotype turned up many times. The chain combines TRBV4-3 with TRBJ2-1, with TRBD1 matching over 8 bases. The CDR3 has 15 residues. From germline, CDR1 is LGHNA and CDR2 YSLEER. J lost 2 bases, V lost 3 bases, and 3 bases had no gene match. The CDR3 nucleotides read TGCGCCAGCAGCCAGGACAGGGTTCCCTACAATGAGCAGTTCTTC. Translation: CASSQDRVPYNEQFF.

This clonotype turned up a few times. J is TRBJ2-2 and V is TRBV4-1; 8 positions agree with TRBD2. This CDR3 spans 18 amino acids. In germline, CDR1 is MGHRA, CDR2 YSYEKL. V dropped 4 bases and J dropped 3; count of bases not matched to a gene: 13. The CDR3 region is CASSPRGIGGGHTGELFF. The CDR3 region has the DNA TGCGCCAGCAGCCCCCGCGGGATTGGCGGGGGGCACACCGGGGAGCTGTTTTTT.

This clonotype was counted ten times or more. The chain uses TRBV30 and TRBJ2-5; 7 nucleotides align to TRBD1. Germline V gene data show CDR1 as GTSNPN and CDR2 as SVGIG (reference sequence). This CDR3 contains 15 residues. Unmatched junction bases numbered 8, after V lost 1 base and J lost 3 bases. CDR3 region: CAWSGEDRAEETQYF. The CDR3 coding sequence is TGTGCCTGGAGTGGGGAAGACAGGGCGGAAGAGACCCAGTACTTC.

This clonotype has a handful of counts. This chain links TRBV12-5 with TRBJ1-2; TRBD1 is a possible D gene (6 bases). The CDR3 runs to 14 residues. The V end was cut by 4 bases, the J end by 4 bases, with 13 bases between. Per the germline V gene, CDR1 is LGHNT and CDR2 is FRNRAP. The CDR3 spells CASGSTGTLYGYTF. The CDR3, as DNA: TGTGCTAGTGGTTCTACCGGGACACTCTATGGCTACACCTTC.